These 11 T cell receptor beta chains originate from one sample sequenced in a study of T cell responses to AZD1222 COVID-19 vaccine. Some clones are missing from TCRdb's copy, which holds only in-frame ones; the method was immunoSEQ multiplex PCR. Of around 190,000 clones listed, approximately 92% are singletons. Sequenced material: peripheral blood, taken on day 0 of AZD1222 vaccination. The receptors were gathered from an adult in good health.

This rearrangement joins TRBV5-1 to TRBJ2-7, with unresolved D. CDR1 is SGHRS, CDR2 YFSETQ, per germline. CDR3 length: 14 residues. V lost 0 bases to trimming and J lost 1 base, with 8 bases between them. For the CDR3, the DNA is TGCGCCAGCAGCTTGGCCCCAGGATCCTACGAGCAGTACTTC. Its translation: CASSLAPGSYEQYF.

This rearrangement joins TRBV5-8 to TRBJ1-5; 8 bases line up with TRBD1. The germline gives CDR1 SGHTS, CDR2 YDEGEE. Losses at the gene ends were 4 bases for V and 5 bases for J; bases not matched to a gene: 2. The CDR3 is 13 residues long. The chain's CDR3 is CASSPGGDQPQHF. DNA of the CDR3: TGTGCCAGCAGCCCAGGGGGCGATCAGCCCCAGCATTTT. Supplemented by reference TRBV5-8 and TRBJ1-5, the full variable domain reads EAGVTQSPTHLIKTRGQQATLRCSPISGHTSVYWYQQALGLGLQFLLWYDEGEERNRGNFPPRFSGRQFPNYSSELNVNALELEDSALYLCASSPGGDQPQHFGDGTRLSIL.

This chain's CDR3 is CASSLPKGQGTDTQYF. In nucleotides, the CDR3 is TGCGCCAGCAGCTTGCCTAAAGGACAGGGGACAGATACGCAGTATTTT. The V call is TRBV5-1, the J call TRBJ2-3, with 9 bases that match TRBD1. CDR1 and CDR2 (germline): SGHRS, YFSETQ. Germline trimming cut 1 base from V and 3 bases from J; bases unmatched to any gene: 6. The length of the CDR3 is 16 residues.

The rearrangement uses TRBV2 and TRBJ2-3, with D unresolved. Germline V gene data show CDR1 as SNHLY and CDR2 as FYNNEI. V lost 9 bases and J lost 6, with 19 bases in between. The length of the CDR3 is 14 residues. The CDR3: CASSKEVIPDTQYF. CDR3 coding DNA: TGTGCCAGTTCCAAGGAAGTGATCCCCGATACGCAGTATTTT.

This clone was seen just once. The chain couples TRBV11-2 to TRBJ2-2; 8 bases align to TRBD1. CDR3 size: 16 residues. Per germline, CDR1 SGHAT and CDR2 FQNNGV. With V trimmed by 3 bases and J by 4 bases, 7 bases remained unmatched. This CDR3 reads CASSFRWTGITGELFF. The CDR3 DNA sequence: TGTGCCAGCAGCTTTAGGTGGACAGGGATCACCGGGGAGCTGTTTTTT.

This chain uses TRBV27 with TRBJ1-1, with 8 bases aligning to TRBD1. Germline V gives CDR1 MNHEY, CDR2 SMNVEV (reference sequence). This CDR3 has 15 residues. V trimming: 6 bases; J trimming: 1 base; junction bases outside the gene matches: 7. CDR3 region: CASSPWTGWNTEAFF. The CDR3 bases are TGTGCCAGCAGCCCATGGACAGGGTGGAACACTGAAGCTTTCTTT.

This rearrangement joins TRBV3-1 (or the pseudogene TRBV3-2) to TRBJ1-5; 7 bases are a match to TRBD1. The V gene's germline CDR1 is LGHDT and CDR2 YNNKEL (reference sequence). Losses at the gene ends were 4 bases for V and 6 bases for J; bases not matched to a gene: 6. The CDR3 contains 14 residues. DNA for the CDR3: TGTGCCAGCAGCCTCGGGACAGTACTTCAGCCCCAGCATTTT. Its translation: CASSLGTVLQPQHF.

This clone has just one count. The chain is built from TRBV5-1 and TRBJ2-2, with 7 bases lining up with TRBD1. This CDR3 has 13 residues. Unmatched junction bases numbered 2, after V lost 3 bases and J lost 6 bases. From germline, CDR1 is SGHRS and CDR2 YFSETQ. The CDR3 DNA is TGCGCCAGCAGCTCGGGACAGTCCGGGGAGCTGTTTTTT. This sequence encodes CASSSGQSGELFF.

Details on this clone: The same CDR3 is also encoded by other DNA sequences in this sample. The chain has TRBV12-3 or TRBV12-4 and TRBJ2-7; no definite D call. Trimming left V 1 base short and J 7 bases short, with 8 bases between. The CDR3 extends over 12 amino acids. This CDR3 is CASSLVVREQYF. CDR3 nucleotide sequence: TGTGCCAGCAGTTTAGTAGTCAGGGAGCAGTACTTC.

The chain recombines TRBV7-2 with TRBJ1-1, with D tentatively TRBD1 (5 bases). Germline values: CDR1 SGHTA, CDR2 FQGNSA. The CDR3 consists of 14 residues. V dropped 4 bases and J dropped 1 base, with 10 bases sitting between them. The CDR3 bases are TGTGCCAGCAGCTCGGGACTGACGAACACTGAAGCTTTCTTT. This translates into CASSSGLTNTEAFF.

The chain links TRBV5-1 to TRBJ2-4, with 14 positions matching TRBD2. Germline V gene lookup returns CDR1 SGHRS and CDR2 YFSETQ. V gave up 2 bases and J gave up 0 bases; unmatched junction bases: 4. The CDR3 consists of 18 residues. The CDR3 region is CASSFRTSGGLAKNIQYF. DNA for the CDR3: TGCGCCAGCAGCTTTAGGACTAGCGGGGGGCTAGCCAAAAACATTCAGTACTTC.